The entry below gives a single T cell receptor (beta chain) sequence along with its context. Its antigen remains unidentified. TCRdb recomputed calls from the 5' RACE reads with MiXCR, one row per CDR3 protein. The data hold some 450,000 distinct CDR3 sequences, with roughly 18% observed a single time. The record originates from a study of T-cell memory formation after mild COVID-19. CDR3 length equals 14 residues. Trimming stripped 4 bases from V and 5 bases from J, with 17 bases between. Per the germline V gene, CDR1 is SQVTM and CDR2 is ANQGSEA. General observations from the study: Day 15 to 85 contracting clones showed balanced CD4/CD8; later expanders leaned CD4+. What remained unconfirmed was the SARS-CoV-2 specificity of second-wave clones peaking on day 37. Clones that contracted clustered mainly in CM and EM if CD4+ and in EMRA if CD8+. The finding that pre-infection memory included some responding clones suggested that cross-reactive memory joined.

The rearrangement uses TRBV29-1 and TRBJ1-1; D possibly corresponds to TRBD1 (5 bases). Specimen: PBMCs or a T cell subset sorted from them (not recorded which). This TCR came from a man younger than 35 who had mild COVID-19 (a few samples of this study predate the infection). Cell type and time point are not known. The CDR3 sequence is CSVVQGASWTEAFF. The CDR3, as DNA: TGCAGCGTTGTACAAGGGGCGTCTTGGACTGAAGCTTTCTTT.